Given below is one TCR beta chain in context. The V gene lost 0 bases and the J gene lost 3 bases, with 12 bases spanning the gap. CDR3 length equals 15 residues. Germline V gives CDR1 GTSNPN, CDR2 SVGIG (reference sequence). Clones were read by immunoSEQ multiplex PCR, and TCRdb kept only the in-frame ones, dropping some. Seen here are about 410,000 clones, 90% observed once, and the top ten hold 5.5% to 8%. This record belongs to a study of control samples from healthy donors and cancer patients. The sequence came from a man aged 35-49 years with head and neck cancer. The rearrangement joins TRBV30 to TRBJ1-3; D not resolved. The sample taken for sequencing was PBMCs. Here the CDR3 DNA reads TGTGCCTGGAGTGTAAGAGGACCCCTTGGAAACACCATATATTTT. It encodes CAWSVRGPLGNTIYF.